A selection of T cell receptor beta chains follows, all from one sample in a study of OX40 agonist ivuxolimab in advanced cancers. Some clones are missing from TCRdb's copy, which holds only in-frame ones; the method was immunoSEQ multiplex PCR. Of roughly 69,000 clones listed, more than 75% are singletons. This material consisted of CD4+ or CD8+ T cells sorted from blood, taken in a trial of the OX40 agonist ivuxolimab. The receptors stem from an adult with an advanced solid tumor such as melanoma, head and neck, liver or kidney cancer. Both conserved end residues are part of each CDR3. Fields, in order: V gene, clone size, J gene, D gene, CDR3 protein, CDR3 DNA. The D gene is left open where the match is weak. Clone size is given for some rows only: seen once, a few or many times, or a class if the clone is expanded.

TRBV7-2	once	TRBJ1-2	TRBD1	CASSLGQGFGYTF	TGTGCCAGCAGCTTAGGACAGGGTTTTGGCTACACCTTC
TRBV6-5	.	TRBJ2-7	.	CASSLAGQGAYEQYF	TGTGCCAGCAGTTTAGCGGGACAGGGCGCCTACGAGCAGTACTTC
TRBV9	.	TRBJ2-5	.	CASSVDGFSETQYF	TGTGCCAGCAGCGTAGATGGGTTTTCGGAGACCCAGTACTTC
TRBV2	.	TRBJ2-5	.	CASTAGDIMETQYF	TGTGCCAGCACGGCGGGGGACATTATGGAGACCCAGTACTTC
TRBV29-1	.	TRBJ2-7	.	CSVVSTSSYEQYF	TGCAGCGTTGTTTCCACAAGCTCCTACGAGCAGTACTTC
TRBV19	.	TRBJ2-5	TRBD2	CASSIDPSSGRWQETQYF	TGTGCCAGTAGTATAGATCCTTCTAGCGGGAGATGGCAAGAGACCCAGTACTTC
TRBV2	.	TRBJ1-4	TRBD1	CASSPLQGADEKLFF	TGTGCCAGCAGCCCCCTACAGGGGGCGGATGAAAAACTGTTTTTT
TRBV5-6	.	TRBJ2-7	.	CASSSSGRSYEQYF	TGTGCCAGCAGCTCGTCGGGCCGCTCCTACGAGCAGTACTTC
TRBV11-2	.	TRBJ2-1	.	CASSLEGYEQFF	TGTGCCAGCAGCTTAGAAGGGTATGAGCAGTTCTTC
TRBV27	.	TRBJ2-1	.	CASSFSPDEQFF	TGTGCCAGCAGTTTTTCACCCGATGAGCAGTTCTTC
TRBV11-1	.	TRBJ2-2	TRBD2	CASSTGLAGPGGELFF	TGTGCCAGCAGCACGGGACTAGCGGGTCCGGGCGGGGAGCTGTTTTTT
TRBV9	.	TRBJ2-1	TRBD1	CASSVGQGYNEQFF	TGTGCCAGCAGCGTAGGACAGGGTTACAATGAGCAGTTCTTC
TRBV7-9	.	TRBJ1-5	.	CASSLGVQAHQPQHF	TGTGCCAGCAGCTTAGGTGTACAGGCACATCAGCCCCAGCATTTT
TRBV4-1	few	TRBJ1-2	TRBD1	CASSQDPGQGARYGYTF	TGCGCCAGCAGCCAAGATCCGGGACAGGGGGCGCGCTATGGCTACACCTTC
TRBV7-9	few	TRBJ1-6	.	CASSLDSVNSPLHF	TGTGCCAGCAGCTTAGATTCAGTTAATTCACCCCTCCACTTT
TRBV6-5	.	TRBJ1-1	.	CASSFPGNTEAFF	TGTGCCAGCAGTTTCCCAGGGAACACTGAAGCTTTCTTT
TRBV11-3	few	TRBJ2-2	TRBD2	CASSSSSGINTGELFF	TGTGCCAGCAGTTCTTCTAGCGGGATTAACACCGGGGAGCTGTTTTTT
TRBV2	once	TRBJ2-5	.	CASSDLILSGEQYF	TGTGCCAGCAGTGACCTAATCCTATCGGGGGAGCAGTACTTC
TRBV6-6	.	TRBJ1-2	TRBD1	CASSSNRGGVGYGYTF	TGTGCCAGCAGTTCGAACAGGGGGGGGGTAGGCTATGGCTACACCTTC
TRBV12-1	.	TRBJ1-5	.	CASSVRAAQNQPQHF	TGTGCCAGCAGCGTTCGGGCCGCCCAGAATCAGCCCCAGCATTTT
TRBV28	.	TRBJ2-7	.	CASSSPGFSYEQYF	TGTGCCAGCAGTTCGCCAGGATTCTCCTACGAGCAGTACTTC
TRBV6-5	.	TRBJ2-5	.	CASSYSRQIQETQYF	TGTGCCAGCAGTTACTCGCGACAGATCCAAGAGACCCAGTACTTC
TRBV18	once	TRBJ2-4	.	CASSPEQKNIQYF	TGTGCCAGCTCACCAGAACAGAAAAACATTCAGTACTTC
TRBV4-1	.	TRBJ2-3	.	CASSHPKEGGDVPDTQYF	TGCGCCAGCAGCCATCCCAAGGAGGGTGGAGACGTTCCAGATACGCAGTATTTT
TRBV2	.	TRBJ1-5	TRBD1	CASSEQGADNQPQHF	TGTGCCAGCAGTGAACAGGGGGCGGACAATCAGCCCCAGCATTTT
TRBV7-2	once	TRBJ2-3	TRBD2	CARGGGTQYF	TGTGCTCGGGGGGGTGGTACGCAGTATTTT
TRBV7-9	.	TRBJ1-2	.	CASSLRGNYGYTF	TGTGCCAGCAGCTTGCGGGGGAACTATGGCTACACCTTC
TRBV18	.	TRBJ1-4	.	CASSPRGRDEKLFF	TGTGCCAGCTCACCCCGTGGCAGAGATGAAAAACTGTTTTTT
TRBV9	.	TRBJ2-5	TRBD1	CASSGGQGAARETQYF	TGTGCCAGCAGCGGCGGACAGGGGGCTGCTCGCGAGACCCAGTACTTC
TRBV4-3	.	TRBJ1-2	TRBD1	CASSHLGQGAGGYTF	TGCGCCAGCAGCCACCTGGGACAGGGGGCGGGTGGCTACACCTTC
TRBV18	.	TRBJ1-1	.	CASSLGGKAWTEAFF	TGTGCCAGCTCACTTGGGGGGAAGGCATGGACTGAAGCTTTCTTT
TRBV9	.	TRBJ2-5	TRBD2	CASSGNRRGQETQYF	TGTGCCAGCAGCGGGAACCGGCGGGGGCAAGAGACCCAGTACTTC
TRBV4-1	.	TRBJ1-4	.	CASSQDTYTGATNEKLFF	TGCGCCAGCAGCCAAGATACGTATACAGGCGCCACTAATGAAAAACTGTTTTTT
TRBV30	.	TRBJ2-7	.	CAWSTQVAYEQYF	TGTGCCTGGAGTACTCAGGTAGCCTACGAGCAGTACTTC
TRBV19	.	TRBJ1-1	.	CATSVGGNTEAFF	TGTGCCACCTCGGTCGGGGGGAACACTGAAGCTTTCTTT
TRBV29-1	.	TRBJ2-1	TRBD2	CSTGPPRLAYDEQFF	TGCAGCACCGGGCCCCCCAGACTAGCATATGATGAGCAGTTCTTC
TRBV30	.	TRBJ1-1	.	CAWSIVNTEAFF	TGTGCCTGGAGTATCGTGAACACTGAAGCTTTCTTT
TRBV28	.	TRBJ1-2	TRBD1	CASSPPGTGGGVYTF	TGTGCCAGCAGTCCCCCCGGGACAGGGGGCGGGGTCTACACCTTC
TRBV7-9	.	TRBJ2-5	.	CASSSGETQYF	TGTGCCAGCAGTTCCGGAGAGACCCAGTACTTC
TRBV30	.	TRBJ2-1	TRBD2	CANKRDSYNEQFF	TGTGCCAATAAGCGGGACTCCTACAATGAGCAGTTCTTC